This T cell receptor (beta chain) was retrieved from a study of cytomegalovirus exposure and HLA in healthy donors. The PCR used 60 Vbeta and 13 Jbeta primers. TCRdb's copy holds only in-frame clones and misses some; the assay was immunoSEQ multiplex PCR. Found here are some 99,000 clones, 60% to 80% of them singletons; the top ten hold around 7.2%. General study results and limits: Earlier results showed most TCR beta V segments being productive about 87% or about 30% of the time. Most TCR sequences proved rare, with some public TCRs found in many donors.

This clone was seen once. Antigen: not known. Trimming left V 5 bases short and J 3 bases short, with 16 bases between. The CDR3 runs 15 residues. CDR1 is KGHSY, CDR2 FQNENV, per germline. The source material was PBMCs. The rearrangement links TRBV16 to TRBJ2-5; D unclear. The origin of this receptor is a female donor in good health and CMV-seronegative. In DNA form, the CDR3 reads TGTGCCAGCAGCAAATTCCTTTCACGAGAAGAGACCCAGTACTTC. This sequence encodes CASSKFLSREETQYF. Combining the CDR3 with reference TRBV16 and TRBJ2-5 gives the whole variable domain GEEVAQTPKHLVRGEGQKAKLYCAPIKGHSYVFWYQQVLKNEFKFLISFQNENVFDETGMPKERFSAKCLPNSPCSLEIQATKLEDSAVYFCASSKFLSREETQYFGPGTRLLVL.